Below are 14 T cell receptor beta chains sequenced from a single sample in a study of Graves' ophthalmopathy and Graves' hyperthyroidism. RNA transcripts yielded amplified TCR beta CDR3 regions. An opening RT-PCR round employed HTBI primers and preceded a second-round multiplex PCR. TCRdb passed the multiplex PCR reads through MiXCR, listing each CDR3 protein once. The profile shows about 220,000 distinct CDR3 sequences, approximately 21% of them singletons. Sample: peripheral blood. These TCRs come from a woman in her 50s with Graves' ophthalmopathy.

This clonotype was detected ten times or more. The chain links TRBV20-1 to TRBJ2-7; maybe TRBD2 (6 bases). The ends were cut back, 0 bases at V and 1 base at J, with 13 bases in the middle. The CDR3 totals 15 residues. The germline V gene encodes CDR1 DFQATT and CDR2 SNEGSKA (reference sequence). The CDR3 nucleotides are TGCAGTGCTAGAGATCTTACGGGAGAATCCTACGAGCAGTACTTC. Translation: CSARDLTGESYEQYF.

J is TRBJ1-1 and V is TRBV5-5; TRBD1 matches at 9 bases. The CDR3 sequence is 14 residues long. The V and J ends lost 4 bases and 5 bases, in that order; junction bases with no gene match: 6. Germline V gene data show CDR1 as SGHKS and CDR2 as YYEKEE (reference sequence). The CDR3, as DNA: TGTGCCAGCAGCGTACAGGGGGCGAGGACTGAAGCTTTCTTT. Its translation is CASSVQGARTEAFF.

This clonotype was observed a handful of times. This chain connects TRBV6-5 to TRBJ2-7; 11 nucleotides match TRBD2. Germline V gene data show CDR1 as MNHEY and CDR2 as SVGAGI. The CDR3 runs 15 residues. V gave up 6 bases and J gave up 7 bases; unmatched junction bases: 11. Here the CDR3 reads CASRLAGGPGGEQYF. For the CDR3, the DNA is TGTGCCAGCAGATTAGCGGGAGGGCCCGGTGGAGAGCAGTACTTC.

The chain carries TRBV18 and TRBJ2-6; tentative D call: TRBD1 (6 bases). CDR3 length: 16 amino acids. V lost 1 base and J 0 bases, leaving 7 bases between the germline ends. Germline CDR1 KGHSH, CDR2 LQKENI. The CDR3 loop is CASSPRQASGANVLTF. DNA for the CDR3: TGTGCCAGCTCACCACGACAGGCCTCTGGGGCCAACGTCCTGACTTTC.

The CDR3 here is CASSLHGSPLHF. The CDR3 coding sequence is TGTGCCAGCAGCCTTCACGGTTCACCCCTCCACTTT. V usage is TRBV12-3 or TRBV12-4 and J usage is TRBJ1-6; no reliable D call. The CDR3 loop spans 12 amino acids. V was trimmed by 6 bases and J by 9 bases, leaving 9 bases between them.

Regarding this clonotype: Just one base apart from a much larger clone, this may be a read error. The rearrangement uses TRBV27 and TRBJ1-5; D call uncertain. Germline V gene sequence: CDR1 MNHEY, CDR2 SMNVEV (reference sequence). The CDR3 is 15 residues long. The CDR3 reads CVSSLAGGPNQPQHF. Written as DNA, the CDR3 is TGTGTCAGCAGCCTCGCAGGAGGTCCCAATCAGCCCCAGCATTTT.

V usage is TRBV30 and J usage is TRBJ2-7; D remains unclear. This CDR3 is 12 amino acids long. CDR1 and CDR2 (germline): GTSNPN, SVGIG (reference sequence). V dropped 3 bases and J dropped 1 base, with 7 bases sitting between them. CDR3 sequence reads: CAWSWDSYEQYF. CDR3 sequence (DNA): TGTGCCTGGAGCTGGGATTCCTACGAGCAGTACTTC. The full variable domain, with the rest looked up from reference TRBV30 and TRBJ2-7, is SQTIHQWPATLVQPVGSPLSLECTVEGTSNPNLYWYRQAAGRGLQLLFYSVGIGQISSEVPQNLSASRPQDRQFILSSKKLLLSDSGFYLCAWSWDSYEQYFGPGTRLTVT.

The V and J genes are TRBV28 and TRBJ2-7, with D perhaps matching TRBD2 (6 bases). The CDR3 is 14 residues long. V was pared by 5 bases and J by 2 bases, with 13 bases between. Germline-derived CDR1 and CDR2 are MDHEN and SYDVKM. This chain's CDR3 is CASSPPGVTYEQYF. The DNA for the CDR3 is TGTGCCAGCAGTCCTCCGGGGGTAACCTACGAGCAGTACTTC.

This clonotype turned up a few times. J is TRBJ2-5 and V is TRBV5-1, with D perhaps matching TRBD2 (6 bases). Between the trimmed V and J ends, which lost 4 bases and 4 bases, there was a span of 17 bases. This CDR3 is 15 amino acids long. Germline CDR1 SGHRS, CDR2 YFSETQ. The DNA for the CDR3 is TGCGCCAGCAGCCAGAATAACGGGGGAGGAGAGACCCAGTACTTC. Amino acid sequence: CASSQNNGGGETQYF.

J is TRBJ2-7 and V is TRBV6-1, with D perhaps matching TRBD1 (6 bases). Trimming stripped 8 bases from V and 8 bases from J, with 19 bases between. Germline lookup yields CDR1 MNHNS and CDR2 SASEGT. This CDR3 has 13 residues. CDR3 nucleotides: TGTGCCAGCGTCTTAACAACAGGGTTGCAGCAGTACTTC. Translating it yields CASVLTTGLQQYF.

This chain connects TRBV6-2 or TRBV6-3 to TRBJ2-7, with 9 bases matching TRBD1. The CDR3 spans 15 residues. Germline V gene lookup returns CDR1 MNHEY and CDR2 SVGEGT. V lost 6 bases, J lost 2 bases, and 8 bases stayed unmatched. CDR3 region: CASRGQGMGAYEQYF. The CDR3 nucleotides are TGTGCCAGCAGAGGACAGGGGATGGGGGCCTACGAGCAGTACTTC.

CDR3 sequence reads: CASSYYPGQGAQTGELFF. The CDR3 DNA sequence: TGTGCCAGCAGCTACTACCCGGGACAGGGGGCGCAGACCGGGGAGCTGTTTTTT. The chain uses TRBV5-4 and TRBJ2-2, with 12 positions matching TRBD1. Germline loops: CDR1 SGHNT, CDR2 YYREEE (reference sequence). V shed 3 bases and J 5 bases; nucleotides not matched to a gene: 11. The CDR3 sequence is 18 residues long.

Ten or more counts support this clonotype. The chain recombines TRBV5-1 with TRBJ1-2; D not resolved. CDR3 length: 13 residues. V was pared by 0 bases and J by 6 bases, with 9 bases between. Per the germline V gene, CDR1 is SGHRS and CDR2 is YFSETQ. The DNA of the CDR3 is TGCGCCAGCAGCTTGGTACAGCACCATGGCTACACCTTC. The encoded protein is CASSLVQHHGYTF. The full variable domain, in which reference TRBV5-1 and TRBJ1-2 provide the parts outside the CDR3, is KAGVTQTPRYLIKTRGQQVTLSCSPISGHRSVSWYQQTPGQGLQFLFEYFSETQRNKGNFPGRFSGRQFSNSRSEMNVSTLELGDSALYLCASSLVQHHGYTFGSGTRLTVV.

The genes are TRBV20-1 and TRBJ2-7, with 7 bases aligning to TRBD2. CDR3 length: 16 amino acids. V shed 6 bases, J shed 2 bases, and the junction held 16 bases outside the gene matches. Germline-derived CDR1 and CDR2 are DFQATT and SNEGSKA (reference sequence). CDR3 sequence reads: CSANPERDLLPYEQYF. The CDR3 bases are TGCAGTGCAAACCCTGAGCGGGACCTACTACCCTACGAGCAGTACTTC.